The 13 T cell receptor beta chains given below trace back to one sample, sequenced in a study of blood T cell repertoires in COVID-19. Assay used: immunoSEQ multiplex PCR; TCRdb lists only in-frame clones, some missing. The sample includes about 260,000 clones, around 87% of them seen just once. The sample comprised peripheral blood. These receptor sequences come from a woman aged 50 to 60 with acute or convalescent COVID-19.

V is TRBV18 and J is TRBJ2-5; 10 bases match TRBD2. The V and J ends lost 3 bases and 5 bases, in that order; junction bases with no gene match: 3. CDR3 size: 14 residues. Germline CDR1 KGHSH, CDR2 LQKENI. The CDR3 DNA follows: TGTGCCAGCTCACCTGGGACTAGCGCCGAGACCCAGTACTTC. Translating gives CASSPGTSAETQYF.

The chain links TRBV7-9 to TRBJ2-3, with 12 nucleotides matching TRBD2. Losses at the gene ends were 6 bases for V and 1 base for J; bases not matched to a gene: 11. The CDR3 has 18 amino acids. Looked up from germline, CDR1 is SEHNR and CDR2 is FQNEAQ (reference sequence). CDR3 loop: CASRPTSGSIAGTDTQYF. CDR3 bases: TGTGCCAGCAGGCCGACTAGCGGGAGTATTGCTGGCACAGATACGCAGTATTTT.

The chain combines TRBV5-1 with TRBJ2-1; D gene unclear. The CDR3 sequence is 13 residues long. V was shortened by 4 bases and J by 0 bases, with 5 bases between the two germline ends. Germline V gene lookup returns CDR1 SGHRS and CDR2 YFSETQ. CDR3 nucleotides: TGCGCCAGCAGCACAAGCTCCTACAATGAGCAGTTCTTC. Protein sequence: CASSTSSYNEQFF.

The chain is built from TRBV3-1 (or the pseudogene TRBV3-2) and TRBJ2-5; TRBD2 matches at 10 bases. The CDR3 extends over 17 amino acids. Per the germline V gene, CDR1 is LGHDT and CDR2 is YNNKEL (reference sequence). Unmatched junction bases numbered 6, after V lost 0 bases and J lost 2 bases. The CDR3 protein is CASSQDHRTSGQETQYF. CDR3 coding DNA: TGTGCCAGCAGCCAAGACCACAGGACTAGCGGACAAGAGACCCAGTACTTC.

V usage is TRBV27 and J usage is TRBJ2-5; perhaps TRBD2 as D (6 bases). CDR3 length equals 14 residues. V lost 5 bases to trimming and J lost 2 bases, with 12 bases between them. CDR1 is MNHEY and CDR2 is SMNVEV in the germline V gene (reference sequence). CDR3 sequence reads: CASSTDSGQETQYF. The CDR3 DNA sequence: TGTGCCAGCAGTACCGACAGCGGGCAAGAGACCCAGTACTTC.

This clone was recorded once. This sequence joins TRBV6-5 and TRBJ2-7, with 7 bases matching TRBD2. This CDR3 spans 12 amino acids. The V gene end was trimmed by 6 bases and the J gene end by 7 bases; junction bases not matched to a gene: 6. Per germline, CDR1 MNHEY and CDR2 SVGAGI. CDR3 in DNA: TGTGCCAGCAGGAGGTCACTAGCGGAGCAGTACTTC. It specifies CASRRSLAEQYF.

The chain combines TRBV29-1 with TRBJ1-1; a possible D gene is TRBD1 (5 bases). The CDR3 runs to 13 residues. Trimming left V 3 bases short and J 4 bases short, with 12 bases between. Germline loops: CDR1 SQVTM, CDR2 ANQGSEA. CDR3 in amino acids: CSVDPREGTEAFF. The CDR3 DNA reads as TGCAGCGTTGACCCCAGGGAGGGCACTGAAGCTTTCTTT.

The CDR3 is CASSRGQNYEQYF. The CDR3 bases are TGTGCCAGCAGCAGAGGACAGAACTACGAGCAGTACTTC. The V and J genes are TRBV28 and TRBJ2-7; TRBD1 is a possible D gene (6 bases). This CDR3 spans 13 amino acids. Trimming took 6 bases from V and 3 from J, leaving 12 bases between them. The germline V gene has CDR1 MDHEN and CDR2 SYDVKM.

The V gene is TRBV7-9, the J gene TRBJ2-3, with TRBD2 identical over 9 bases. Germline trimming cut 5 bases from V and 0 bases from J; bases unmatched to any gene: 15. CDR1 and CDR2 from the germline V gene are SEHNR and FQNEAQ (reference sequence). CDR3 length: 19 residues. The CDR3 loop is CASSTPTWASGASTDTQYF. CDR3 nucleotide sequence: TGTGCCAGCAGCACGCCAACCTGGGCTAGCGGGGCTAGCACAGATACGCAGTATTTT.

The chain has TRBV10-3 and TRBJ2-5; 9 bases are a match to TRBD1. After removal of 6 bases from V and 5 bases from J, the junction contained 4 bases not matched to a gene. Germline-derived CDR1 and CDR2 are ENHRY and SYGVKD. This CDR3 contains 13 residues. CDR3 bases: TGTGCCATCAGGGGACAGGGTGTTGAGACCCAGTACTTC. Its protein product is CAIRGQGVETQYF.

The chain joins TRBV20-1 to TRBJ2-3, with D tentatively TRBD1 (5 bases). This CDR3 is 11 amino acids long. The V and J ends lost 7 bases and 1 base respectively, with 6 bases between them. In germline, CDR1 is DFQATT, CDR2 SNEGSKA (reference sequence). CDR3 protein: CSVGGTDTQYF. Here the CDR3 DNA reads TGCAGTGTAGGGGGCACAGATACGCAGTATTTT.

This chain joins TRBV28 and TRBJ1-1; tentatively, D is TRBD1 (5 bases). CDR1 is MDHEN, CDR2 SYDVKM, per germline. This CDR3 has 11 amino acids. The V end lost 7 bases, the J end lost 11 bases, and 14 bases lay between the germline ends. The CDR3 region has the DNA TGTGCCAGCAAGGCCGGCGGGGGGGCTTTCTTT. It yields the protein CASKAGGGAFF.

This clone was picked up a small number of times. This chain joins TRBV19 and TRBJ1-1; D is undetermined. This CDR3 is built from 15 residues. The ends were cut back, 6 bases at V and 5 bases at J, with 19 bases in the middle. Germline V gives CDR1 LNHDA, CDR2 SQIVND (reference sequence). The CDR3 region has the DNA TGTGCCAGTAGAAAAATCCGGGATCGGAGTACTGAAGCTTTCTTT. This encodes CASRKIRDRSTEAFF.